This T cell receptor (beta chain) originates from a study of spatial heterogeneity in lung cancer. For the study at large: Strongly correlated with TCR transcript counts in tumor regions was a T cell module score, which was a transcriptional module score calculated from matched bulk RNA-seq.

This sample's time point: sample taken at primary tumor resection. Samples were obtained from about 72 donors, all untreated early-stage non-small cell lung cancer patients. Unsorted samples of tumor, nontumor lung or frozen PBMC had their whole RNA sequenced. Study results and caveats: It was estimated that coverage of tumor T cells reached 6% to 8% for alpha chains and less than 15% for beta chains. Mutation tallies in tumors tracked expanded intratumoral alpha and beta TCR counts.

TCRdb re-called the 5' RACE reads through MiXCR, storing one row per CDR3 protein. Of 9,000 or so distinct CDR3 sequences detected, about 3% appear once; the ten largest clones hold roughly an eighth. Sample share makes this clonotype medium-sized. Its antigen is not known. V lost 4 bases, J lost 4 bases, and 9 bases stayed unmatched. CDR3 length: 15 residues. The germline V gene has CDR1 SGHDT and CDR2 YYEEEE. This sequence originates from a male donor with early-stage non-small cell lung cancer. V and J are TRBV5-6 and TRBJ1-2, with 8 positions matching TRBD1. The specimen comprised lung tumor tissue, sampled at surgery. The CDR3 protein is CASSVGRQGLYGYTF. DNA for the CDR3: TGTGCCAGCAGCGTGGGGCGACAGGGGCTCTATGGCTACACCTTC. The complete variable domain, with remaining parts taken from reference TRBV5-6 and TRBJ1-2, reads DAGVTQSPTHLIKTRGQQVTLRCSPKSGHDTVSWYQQALGQGPQFIFQYYEEEERQRGNFPDRFSGHQFPNYSSELNVNALLLGDSALYLCASSVGRQGLYGYTFGSGTRLTVV.